This TCR beta chain was sequenced during a study of technical replicates of blood from several donors. This clone was seen a few times. The method was immunoSEQ multiplex PCR; TCRdb's version includes in-frame clones alone and lacks a portion of them. The repertoire holds around 81,000 clones, approximately 96% seen once, with 0.36% in the top ten. Trimming removed 5 bases at V and 2 bases at J, with 13 bases between. Germline loops: CDR1 SGHRS, CDR2 YFSETQ. This CDR3 spans 14 amino acids. The chain couples TRBV5-1 to TRBJ1-2, with D perhaps matching TRBD1 (6 bases). Sample: T cells isolated from PBMCs. This clonotype was sampled from a human donor in good health. The CDR3 nucleotides are TGCGCCAGCAGTTCCAAACAGGGAAACTATGGCTACACCTTC. The encoded protein is CASSSKQGNYGYTF.